The clone carrying this T cell receptor beta chain was found once. V was clipped by 2 bases and J by 0 bases, with 5 bases between them. Germline V gives CDR1 MDHEN, CDR2 SYDVKM. This CDR3 has 15 residues. The data originate from a study of shared clonotypes between healthy human individuals. The data were produced by immunoSEQ multiplex PCR, yet TCRdb's version contains in-frame clones alone and is incomplete. The sample has around 2,000,000 clones, about 95% seen once. V usage is TRBV28 and J usage is TRBJ2-6; D ambiguous. Sample: naive CD4+ T cells sorted from blood. Subset indicated: CD45RA+ positively selected. The clonotype was recovered from a man between 18 and 29 years old in good health. The CDR3 protein is CASSLMPSGANVLTF. The CDR3 DNA is TGTGCCAGCAGTTTAATGCCCTCTGGGGCCAACGTCCTGACTTTC.